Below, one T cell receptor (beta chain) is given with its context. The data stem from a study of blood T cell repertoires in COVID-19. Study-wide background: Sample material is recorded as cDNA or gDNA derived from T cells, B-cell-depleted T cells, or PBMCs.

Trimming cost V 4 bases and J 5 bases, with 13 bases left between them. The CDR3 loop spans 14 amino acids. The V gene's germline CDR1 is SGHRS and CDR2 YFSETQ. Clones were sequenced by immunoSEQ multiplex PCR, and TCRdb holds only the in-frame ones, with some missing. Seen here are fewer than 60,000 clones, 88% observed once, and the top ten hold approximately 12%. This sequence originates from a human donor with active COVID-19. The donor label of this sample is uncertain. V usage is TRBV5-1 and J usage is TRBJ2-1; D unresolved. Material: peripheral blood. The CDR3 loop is CASSVNSPDNEQFF. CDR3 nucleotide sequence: TGCGCCAGCAGCGTAAACTCTCCGGACAATGAGCAGTTCTTC.